This TCR beta chain came from a study of Ad26.COV2.S vaccination and SARS-CoV-2 variants. Described treatment: some 19 received Ad26.COV2.S at low or high dose, single or two shots; roughly five received placebo; per-sample allocation not given. The study sampled participants on day 63 after the first vaccine or placebo injection. The V and J ends lost 4 bases and 3 bases, in that order; junction bases with no gene match: 9. The CDR3 loop spans 16 amino acids. Germline V gene data show CDR1 as LGHDT and CDR2 as YNNKEL (reference sequence). The data were produced by immunoSEQ multiplex PCR, yet TCRdb's version contains in-frame clones alone and is incomplete. Of around 300,000 clones listed, about 89% are singletons.

This TCR was recovered from a person aged 18-65 years who received the Ad26.COV2.S COVID-19 vaccine or a placebo. Sequenced here: peripheral blood, sampled in a trial of Ad26.COV2.S vaccine versus placebo. J is TRBJ2-7 and V is TRBV3-1 (or the pseudogene TRBV3-2); 10 bases fit TRBD1. The CDR3 DNA follows: TGTGCCAGCAGCCGAGAAACGGGACAGGGGAACTACGAGCAGTACTTC. This gives the protein CASSRETGQGNYEQYF.